These T cell receptor beta chains were read from a single sample in a study of T cell responses to AZD1222 COVID-19 vaccine. Measured with immunoSEQ multiplex PCR; TCRdb has only the in-frame clones, and not every one. Among around 150,000 clones, about 93% were seen once, and the ten largest hold approximately 5%. This sample comprised peripheral blood, obtained on day 0 of AZD1222 vaccination. The source is an adult in good health. CDR3s include the opening cysteine and the closing phenylalanine or tryptophan. A D gene is named only where the DNA matches it firmly. Size values are once, few and many counts, or a class for expanded clones, and some rows have none.

cdr3_aa cdr3_nt j_call d_call clone_size v_call
CASSQSRGYSNQPQHF TGCGCCAGCAGCCAATCGAGGGGTTATAGCAATCAGCCCCAGCATTTT TRBJ1-5 - - TRBV4-1
CASSKQGGNTGELFF TGTGCCAGCAGCAAACAGGGTGGGAACACCGGGGAGCTGTTTTTT TRBJ2-2 - - TRBV7-2
CASNGVRDTYEQYF TGTGCCAGCAATGGTGTTCGCGACACCTACGAGCAGTACTTC TRBJ2-7 - once TRBV28
CASSPRTSGRDTQYF TGTGCCAGCAGCCCGCGGACTAGCGGGAGGGATACGCAGTATTTT TRBJ2-3 TRBD2 - TRBV7-3
CASSFLAGGSTDTQYF TGCGCCAGCAGCTTTTTAGCGGGAGGAAGCACAGATACGCAGTATTTT TRBJ2-3 TRBD2 - TRBV5-1
CASSQTGGWLGEQFF TGTGCCAGCAGCCAGACGGGAGGATGGCTGGGTGAGCAGTTCTTC TRBJ2-1 TRBD2 - TRBV4-2
CASSSGWGDTQYF TGTGCCAGCAGCTCAGGGTGGGGGGATACGCAGTATTTT TRBJ2-3 - - TRBV5-6
CASSLALRGVEQFF TGTGCCAGCAGCTTGGCTTTGCGAGGGGTTGAGCAGTTCTTC TRBJ2-1 - - TRBV7-2
CASSSLGQGKPNVLTF TGTGCCAGCAGTTCCCTCGGACAGGGGAAGCCCAACGTCCTGACTTTC TRBJ2-6 TRBD1 - TRBV6-5
CASSIENSQETQYF TGTGCCAGTAGTATAGAAAATTCGCAAGAGACCCAGTACTTC TRBJ2-5 - - TRBV19
CASLGTKNIQYF TGTGCCAGCTTAGGGACCAAAAACATTCAGTACTTC TRBJ2-4 - many TRBV18
CASSSDSPLHF TGTGCCAGCAGCTCGGACTCACCCCTCCACTTT TRBJ1-6 - - TRBV11-1
CASSGGFERGYNEQFF TGTGCCAGCAGCGGGGGCTTTGAGCGGGGCTACAATGAGCAGTTCTTC TRBJ2-1 - few TRBV5-4
CASSLGVRVSNSPLHF TGTGCCAGCAGTTTAGGTGTCCGGGTCTCTAATTCACCCCTCCACTTT TRBJ1-6 - - TRBV28
CASSLVVQPYNEQFF TGTGCCAGCAGCTTGGTTGTGCAACCCTACAATGAGCAGTTCTTC TRBJ2-1 - - TRBV5-6
CASSLIGIMETQYF TGTGCCAGCAGTTTAATAGGGATTATGGAGACCCAGTACTTC TRBJ2-5 - - TRBV27
CASSLPYDREQFF TGTGCCAGCAGTTTACCCTATGACAGGGAGCAGTTCTTC TRBJ2-1 - once TRBV27
CASSLVYRGGSLNVLTF TGTGCCAGCAGCTTAGTTTATCGTGGGGGGTCCCTTAACGTCCTGACTTTC TRBJ2-6 - - TRBV7-6